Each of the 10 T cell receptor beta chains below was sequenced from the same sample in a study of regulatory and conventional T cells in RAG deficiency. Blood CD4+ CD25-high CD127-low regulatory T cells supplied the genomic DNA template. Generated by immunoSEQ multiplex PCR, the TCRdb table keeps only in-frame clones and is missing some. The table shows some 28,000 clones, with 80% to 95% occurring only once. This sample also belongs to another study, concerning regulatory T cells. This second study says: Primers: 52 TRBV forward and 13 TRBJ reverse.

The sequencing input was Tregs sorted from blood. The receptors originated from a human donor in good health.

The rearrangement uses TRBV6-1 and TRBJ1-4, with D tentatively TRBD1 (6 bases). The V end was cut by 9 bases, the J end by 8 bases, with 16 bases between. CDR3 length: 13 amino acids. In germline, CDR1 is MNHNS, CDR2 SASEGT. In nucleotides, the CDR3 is TGTGCCAGTGGGGGCGGACATCGCGAAAAACTGTTTTTT. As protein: CASGGGHREKLFF.

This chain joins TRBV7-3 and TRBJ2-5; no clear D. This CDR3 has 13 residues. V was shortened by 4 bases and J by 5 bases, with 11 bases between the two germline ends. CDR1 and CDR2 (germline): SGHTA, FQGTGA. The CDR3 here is CASSSTNSETQYF. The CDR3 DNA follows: TGTGCCAGCAGCTCGACAAACTCGGAGACCCAGTACTTC.

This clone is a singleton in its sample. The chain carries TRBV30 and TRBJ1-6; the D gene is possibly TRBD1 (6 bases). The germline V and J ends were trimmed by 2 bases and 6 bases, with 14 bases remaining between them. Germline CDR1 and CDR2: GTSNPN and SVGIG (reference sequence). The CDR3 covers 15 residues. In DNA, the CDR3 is TGTGCCTGGAGTTACTGGGCAGGGGCTAATTCACCCCTCCACTTT. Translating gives CAWSYWAGANSPLHF.

The CDR3 bases are TGTGCCAGCAGGTACCTTAGCGGGGGGGCTAGCGTGCAGTTCTTC. Its translation: CASRYLSGGASVQFF. This chain joins TRBV6-1 and TRBJ2-1, with 11 bases that match TRBD2. V lost 6 bases, J lost 12 bases, and 13 bases stayed unmatched. The CDR3 has 15 residues. Germline V lookup: CDR1 MNHNS, CDR2 SASEGT.

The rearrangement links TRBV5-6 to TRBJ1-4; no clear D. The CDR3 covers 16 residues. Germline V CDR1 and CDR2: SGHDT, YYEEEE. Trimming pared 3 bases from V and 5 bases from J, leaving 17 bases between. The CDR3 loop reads CASSSKGGGGNEKLFF. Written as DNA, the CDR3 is TGTGCCAGCAGCTCGAAGGGAGGTGGCGGGAATGAAAAACTGTTTTTT.

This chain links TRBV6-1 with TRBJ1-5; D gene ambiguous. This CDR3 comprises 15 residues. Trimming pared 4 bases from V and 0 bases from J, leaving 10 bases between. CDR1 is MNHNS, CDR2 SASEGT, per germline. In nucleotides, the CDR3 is TGTGCCAGCAGTGCGCAGCCCCATAGCAATCAGCCCCAGCATTTT. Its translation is CASSAQPHSNQPQHF.

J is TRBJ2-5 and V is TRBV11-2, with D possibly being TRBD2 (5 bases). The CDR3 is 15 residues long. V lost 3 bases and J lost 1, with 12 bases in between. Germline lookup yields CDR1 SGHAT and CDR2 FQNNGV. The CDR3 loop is CASSLRPGSQETQYF. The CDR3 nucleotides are TGTGCCAGCAGCTTGAGGCCGGGATCCCAAGAGACCCAGTACTTC.

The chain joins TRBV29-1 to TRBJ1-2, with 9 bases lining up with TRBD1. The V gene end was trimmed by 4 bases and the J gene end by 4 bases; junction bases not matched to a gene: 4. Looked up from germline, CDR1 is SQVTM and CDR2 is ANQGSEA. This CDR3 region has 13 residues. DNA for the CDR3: TGCAGCGTTGTTGGGACAGGGTTCTATGGCTACACCTTC. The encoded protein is CSVVGTGFYGYTF.

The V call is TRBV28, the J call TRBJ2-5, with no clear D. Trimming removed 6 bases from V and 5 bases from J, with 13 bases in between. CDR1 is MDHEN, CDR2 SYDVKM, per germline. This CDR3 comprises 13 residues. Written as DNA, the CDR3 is TGTGCCAGCAGCCAAGGTCTCGAGGAGACCCAGTACTTC. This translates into CASSQGLEETQYF. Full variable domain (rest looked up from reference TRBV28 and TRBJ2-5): DVKVTQSSRYLVKRTGEKVFLECVQDMDHENMFWYRQDPGLGLRLIYFSYDVKMKEKGDIPEGYSVSREKKERFSLILESASTNQTSMYLCASSQGLEETQYFGPGTRLLVL.

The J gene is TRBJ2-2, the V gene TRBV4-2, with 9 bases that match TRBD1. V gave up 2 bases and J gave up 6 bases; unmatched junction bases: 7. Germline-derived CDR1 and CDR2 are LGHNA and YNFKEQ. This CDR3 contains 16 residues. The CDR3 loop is CASSQQGTGYAGELFF. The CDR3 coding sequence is TGTGCCAGCAGCCAACAGGGGACAGGGTACGCCGGGGAGCTGTTTTTT.